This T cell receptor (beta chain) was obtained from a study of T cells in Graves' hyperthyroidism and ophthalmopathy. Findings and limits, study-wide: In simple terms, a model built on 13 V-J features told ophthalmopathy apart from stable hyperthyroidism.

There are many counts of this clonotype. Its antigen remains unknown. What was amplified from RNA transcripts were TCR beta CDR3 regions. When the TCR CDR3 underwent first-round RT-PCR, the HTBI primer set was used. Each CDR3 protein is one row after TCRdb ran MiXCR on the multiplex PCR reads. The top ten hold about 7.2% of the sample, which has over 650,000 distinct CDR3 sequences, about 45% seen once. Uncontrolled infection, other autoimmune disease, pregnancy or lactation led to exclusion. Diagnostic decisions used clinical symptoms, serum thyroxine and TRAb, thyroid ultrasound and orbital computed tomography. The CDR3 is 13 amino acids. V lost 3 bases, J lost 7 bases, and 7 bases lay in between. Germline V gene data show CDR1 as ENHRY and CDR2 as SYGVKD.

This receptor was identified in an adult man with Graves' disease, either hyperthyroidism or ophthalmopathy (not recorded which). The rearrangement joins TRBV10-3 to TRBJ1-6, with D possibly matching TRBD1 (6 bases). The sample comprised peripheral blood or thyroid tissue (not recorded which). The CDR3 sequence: CAISETGNSPLHF. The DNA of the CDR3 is TGTGCCATCAGTGAAACAGGGAATTCACCCCTCCACTTT.